This T cell receptor (beta chain) was captured in a study of CD8 T cells in Susac syndrome. In the multiple sclerosis control group, patients were treatment-naive and had stable or active relapsing-remitting disease. About 0.45 to 1 ug RNA was reverse transcribed with random hexamers. TCRdb reprocessed the immunoSEQ multiplex PCR reads via MiXCR and lists one record per CDR3 protein. The repertoire consists of around 270,000 distinct CDR3 sequences, with 75% to 85% occurring once and the leading ten covering 0.21%. Sequencing input: CD8+ T cells from PBMCs. The TCR sequence derives from a human donor with multiple sclerosis.

The CDR3 loop reads CASTGMGLSGYGYTF. CDR3 DNA: TGTGCCAGCACCGGAATGGGACTGAGTGGGTATGGCTACACCTTC. The rearrangement uses TRBV6-5 and TRBJ1-2; TRBD1 is a possible D gene (5 bases). Germline assignment: CDR1 MNHEY and CDR2 SVGAGI. V was shortened by 7 bases and J by 5 bases, with 20 bases between the two germline ends. This CDR3 is built from 15 residues.